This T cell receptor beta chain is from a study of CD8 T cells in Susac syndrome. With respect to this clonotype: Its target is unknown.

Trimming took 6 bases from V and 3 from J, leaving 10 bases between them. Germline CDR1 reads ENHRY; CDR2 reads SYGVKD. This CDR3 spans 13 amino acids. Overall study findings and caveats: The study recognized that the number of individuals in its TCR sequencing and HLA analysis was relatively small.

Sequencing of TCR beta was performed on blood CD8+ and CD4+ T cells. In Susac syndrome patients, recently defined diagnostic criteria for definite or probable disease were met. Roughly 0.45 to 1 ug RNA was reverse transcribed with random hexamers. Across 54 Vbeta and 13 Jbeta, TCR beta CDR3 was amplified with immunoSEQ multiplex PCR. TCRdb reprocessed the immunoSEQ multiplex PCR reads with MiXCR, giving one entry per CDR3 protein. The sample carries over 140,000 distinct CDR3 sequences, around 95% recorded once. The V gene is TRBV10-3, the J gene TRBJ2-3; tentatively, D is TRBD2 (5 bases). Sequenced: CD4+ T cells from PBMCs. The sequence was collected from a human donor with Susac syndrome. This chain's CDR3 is CAIRREWTDTQYF. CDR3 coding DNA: TGTGCCATCAGGAGGGAGTGGACAGATACGCAGTATTTT.